This is a list of T cell receptor beta chains from one sample in a study of OX40 agonist ivuxolimab in advanced cancers. TCRdb's table, derived via immunoSEQ multiplex PCR, lists solely in-frame clones and lacks some. Of about 64,000 clones listed, less than 95% were seen once; the top ten hold roughly 0.45%. This material consisted of CD4+ or CD8+ T cells sorted from blood, taken in a trial of the OX40 agonist ivuxolimab. These TCRs come from an adult with an advanced solid tumor such as melanoma, head and neck, liver or kidney cancer. The conserved cysteine and the conserved F or W are not part of the CDR3 here. D genes are given only for firm matches.

ASSRRFWREVMNTGELF	TRBD2	TRBV4-3	TRBJ2-2
ASSQLGQGYIQY	TRBD1	TRBV4-3	TRBJ2-4
ASSLVGRRAYEQY	-	TRBV5-6	TRBJ2-7
ASRDGDRDTEAF	TRBD1	TRBV6-4	TRBJ1-1
ASSINLAGGGGQPQH	-	TRBV19	TRBJ1-5
AISESDRVMTEAF	TRBD1	TRBV10-3	TRBJ1-1
AWSTGYEQY	-	TRBV30	TRBJ2-7
ASSLARQGPHTDTQY	TRBD1	TRBV5-5	TRBJ2-3
ASSEGVFPSREY	-	TRBV9	TRBJ2-7
ASSAQTSESSYEQY	TRBD2	TRBV4-1	TRBJ2-7
ASSPQLSAETQY	-	TRBV7-2	TRBJ2-5
ASSSGTGTNQPQH	TRBD1	TRBV13	TRBJ1-5
AIRTGDIYGYT	TRBD1	TRBV10-3	TRBJ1-2
ASSQDYRRSSYNSPLH	-	TRBV4-1	TRBJ1-6
VRSLGFGVYTDTQY	-	TRBV7-5	TRBJ2-3
ASSPPGTGDHEQY	TRBD1	TRBV18	-
ASSQTSGGHEKLF	-	TRBV4-1	TRBJ1-4
AWRQGYQPQH	-	TRBV30	TRBJ1-5
ASSYSDSRSYEQY	-	TRBV6-5	TRBJ2-7
AISDSQGLGQETQY	-	TRBV10-3	TRBJ2-5
ASGLVLAVGELF	-	TRBV12-5	TRBJ2-2
ASRRDRDREREQY	TRBD1	TRBV5-1	TRBJ2-7
ASSNTVGYGYT	-	TRBV7-2	TRBJ1-2
ASSVGLAALGYQETQY	TRBD2	TRBV9	TRBJ2-5
ASSYQGAGHEQY	TRBD1	TRBV6-5	TRBJ2-7
ASSVAEGGGQPQH	-	TRBV9	TRBJ1-5
ASSRSGELF	-	TRBV6-5	TRBJ2-2
ASRTSGTTGELF	TRBD2	TRBV10-2	TRBJ2-2
ASSERGTEAF	-	TRBV13	TRBJ1-1
ASSPQGVKETQY	TRBD1	TRBV7-9	TRBJ2-5
ASRGGASGDIQY	TRBD2	TRBV19	TRBJ2-4
ASSFDSGGFEKLF	-	TRBV5-1	TRBJ1-4
ASSLYAEDYGYT	-	TRBV27	TRBJ1-2
ASSEGGTQY	-	TRBV5-6	TRBJ2-5
ATSREAGLSYEQY	-	TRBV15	TRBJ2-7
ASSPAGLIRETQY	-	TRBV18	TRBJ2-5
ASSPSEHSNTEAF	-	TRBV18	TRBJ1-1
ASSPPTSLISNEQY	TRBD2	TRBV7-2	TRBJ2-7
AISEFFAGGADTQY	TRBD2	TRBV10-3	TRBJ2-3
ATSRGQGADYGYT	TRBD1	TRBV15	TRBJ1-2
ASSSDYPYEQY	-	TRBV19	TRBJ2-7
ASSPPVPSYGYT	-	TRBV18	TRBJ1-2
ASSRRGPSSYNSPLH	-	TRBV27	TRBJ1-6
ASSMTPGGGGEQF	-	TRBV19	TRBJ2-1
ASSLTSGGWYEQY	TRBD2	TRBV28	TRBJ2-7
ASSGNPSGSYNEQF	TRBD2	TRBV6-1	TRBJ2-1
ASRMGQGSNQPQH	TRBD1	TRBV6-5	TRBJ1-5
SVDSSLAGVPIPYNEQF	TRBD2	TRBV29-1	TRBJ2-1
ASSPTGLAGEGEQF	TRBD2	TRBV5-4	TRBJ2-1
ASSPRGGNEQF	-	TRBV9	TRBJ2-1
ASSRRDEQY	-	TRBV6-5	TRBJ2-7
SVASQGNTIY	-	TRBV29-1	TRBJ1-3